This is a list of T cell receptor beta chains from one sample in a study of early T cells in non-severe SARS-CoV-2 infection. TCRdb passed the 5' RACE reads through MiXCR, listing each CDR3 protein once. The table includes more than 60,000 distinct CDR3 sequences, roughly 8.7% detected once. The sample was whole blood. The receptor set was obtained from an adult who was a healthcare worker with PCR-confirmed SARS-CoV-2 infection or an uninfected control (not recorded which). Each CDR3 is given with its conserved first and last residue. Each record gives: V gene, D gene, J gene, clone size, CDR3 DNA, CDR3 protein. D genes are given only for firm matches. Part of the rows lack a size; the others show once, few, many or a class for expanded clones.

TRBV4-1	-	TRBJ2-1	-	TGCGCCAGCAGCCCCCGAGGAGAGTACGATGAGCAGTTCTTC	CASSPRGEYDEQFF
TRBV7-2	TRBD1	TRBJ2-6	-	TGTGCCAGCAGCGGACGGACAGGCTCGATCCTGACTTTC	CASSGRTGSILTF
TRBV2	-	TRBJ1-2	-	TGTGCCAGCAGTGAACCCGGCAGGCCCTATGGCTACACCTTC	CASSEPGRPYGYTF
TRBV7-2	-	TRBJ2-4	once	TGTGCCAGCAGCTCCGATTTAGCCAAAAACATTCAGTACTTC	CASSSDLAKNIQYF
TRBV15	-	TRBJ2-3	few	TGTGCCACCAGATTTAGCGCGGCCACAGATACGCAGTATTTT	CATRFSAATDTQYF
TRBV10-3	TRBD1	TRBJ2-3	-	TGTGCCATCGGGAAGGACAGGGGGCCCACCGATACGCAGTATTTT	CAIGKDRGPTDTQYF
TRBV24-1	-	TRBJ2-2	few	TGTGCCACCAGTGATCGGGTAATCGGGGAGCTGTTTTTT	CATSDRVIGELFF
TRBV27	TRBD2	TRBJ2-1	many	TGTGCCAGCAGAATTAGCGGGGGGGCCGGTGAGCAGTTCTTC	CASRISGGAGEQFF
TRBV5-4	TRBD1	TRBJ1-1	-	TGTGCCAGCAGCCCTCCCCCGACAGGGGGGAACACTGAAGCTTTCTTT	CASSPPPTGGNTEAFF
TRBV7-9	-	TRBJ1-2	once	TGTGCCAGCAGCTTACCGGGCAGGGAGGAAAATGGCTACACCTTC	CASSLPGREENGYTF
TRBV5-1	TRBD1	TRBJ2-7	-	TGCGCCAGCAGCTTTGGGACAGGGGGCATCTACGAGCAGTACTTC	CASSFGTGGIYEQYF
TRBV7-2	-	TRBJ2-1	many	TGTGCCAGCAGCTTAGGGGTCAATGAGCAGTTCTTC	CASSLGVNEQFF
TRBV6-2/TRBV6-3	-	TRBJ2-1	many	TGTGCCAGCAGTTTTGGAGCGTCCTACAATGAGCAGTTCTTC	CASSFGASYNEQFF
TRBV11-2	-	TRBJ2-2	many	TGTGCCAGCAGCTTTAGCTCGAGTCTGAACACCGGGGAGCTGTTTTTT	CASSFSSSLNTGELFF
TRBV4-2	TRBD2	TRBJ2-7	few	TGTGCCAGCAGTCGATCCTCCTCTGGGGCGGGAGCCTCCGAGCAGTACTTC	CASSRSSSGAGASEQYF
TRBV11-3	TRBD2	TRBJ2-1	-	TGTGCCAGCCCATACCACGAGCGGGAGGGCCTGAGCAATGAGCAGTTCTTC	CASPYHEREGLSNEQFF
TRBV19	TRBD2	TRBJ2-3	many	TGTGCCAGTAGGACTAGCGGGAGTGTCGGAGATACGCAGTATTTT	CASRTSGSVGDTQYF
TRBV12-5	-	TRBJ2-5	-	TGTGCTAGACCGGGACGGACGCACCAAGAGACCCAGTACTTC	CARPGRTHQETQYF
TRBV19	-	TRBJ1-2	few	TGTGCCAGTAGTATCCCTGCCTATGGCTACACCTTC	CASSIPAYGYTF
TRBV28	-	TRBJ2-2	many	TGTGCCATCCAGACTTCTCCATGGGGGGAGCTGTTTTTT	CAIQTSPWGELFF
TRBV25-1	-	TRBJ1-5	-	TGTGCCAGCAGTGGGGACACCCTAGGGAATCAGCCCCAGCATTTT	CASSGDTLGNQPQHF
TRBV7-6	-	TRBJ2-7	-	TGTGCCAGCAGCTTAGGCCCGGGGTCCTACGAGCAGTACTTC	CASSLGPGSYEQYF
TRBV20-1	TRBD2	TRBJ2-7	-	TGCAGTGCTAGCCTCACTAGCGGGGGGGCTTACGAGCAGTACTTC	CSASLTSGGAYEQYF